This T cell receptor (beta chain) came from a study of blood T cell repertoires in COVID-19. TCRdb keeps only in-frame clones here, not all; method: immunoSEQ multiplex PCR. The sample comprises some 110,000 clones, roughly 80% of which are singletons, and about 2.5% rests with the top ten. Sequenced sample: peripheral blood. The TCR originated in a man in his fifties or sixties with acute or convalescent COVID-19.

This chain's CDR3 is CATSREAGIGSPLHF. The CDR3 DNA follows: TGTGCCACCAGCAGAGAAGCAGGGATAGGATCACCCCTCCACTTT. The chain combines TRBV15 with TRBJ1-6, with D maybe TRBD1 (5 bases). The CDR3 spans 15 residues. With 0 bases removed from V and 10 bases from J, the gap between germline ends came to 13 bases. Germline V gene sequence: CDR1 LNHNV, CDR2 YYDKDF (reference sequence).